This T cell receptor (beta chain) was sequenced for a study of OX40 agonist ivuxolimab in advanced cancers. Study-level results: Averaging showed that CD8+ T cells had more expanded clones than CD4+ did.

A word on this clone: The antigen remains undetermined.

Sequenced by immunoSEQ multiplex PCR; TCRdb stores in-frame clones only, minus some. The sample contains around 72,000 clones, 81% of which appear only once. The CDR3 contains 15 residues. Trimming took 2 bases from V and 6 from J; bases not matched to a gene: 8. Per the germline V gene, CDR1 is SGHTA and CDR2 is FQGNSA. The TCR originated in an adult with an advanced solid tumor such as melanoma, head and neck, liver or kidney cancer. Specimen: CD4+ or CD8+ T cells sorted from blood, collected in a trial of the OX40 agonist ivuxolimab. The chain has TRBV7-2 and TRBJ2-3; TRBD2 aligns across 7 bases. The CDR3 loop reads CASSLFAGVLDTQYF. In DNA, the CDR3 is TGTGCCAGCAGCTTATTTGCGGGAGTGTTGGATACGCAGTATTTT.